Listed below are T cell receptor beta chains from one sample, sequenced in a study of shared clonotypes between healthy human individuals. TCRdb's table, derived via immunoSEQ multiplex PCR, lists solely in-frame clones and lacks some. The repertoire holds about 2.3 million clones, with over 85% as singletons. The sequenced sample was naive CD4+ T cells from PBMCs. The receptors shown here come from a man aged 18 to 30 in good health. Some clones in this sample may be carry-over from other donors' samples. Each CDR3 is given with its conserved first and last residue. The D gene is left open where the match is weak. Clone size, where shown, is once, few, many, or a class for clones that have expanded.

NA,TRBV6-1,TRBJ1-5,NA,TGTGCCAGCAGTGAAGCGCGGGGCGCGTCCCAGCATTTT,CASSEARGASQHF
TRBD1,TRBV19,TRBJ2-7,NA,TGTGCCAGTAGTCTCTCTCGACAGGGTGCCTACGAGCAGTACTTC,CASSLSRQGAYEQYF
TRBD1,TRBV6-5,TRBJ2-3,NA,TGTGCCAGCACACCGCGACAGGGGTTGCAGGATACGCAGTATTTT,CASTPRQGLQDTQYF
NA,TRBV29-1,TRBJ2-2,NA,TGCAGCGTTGGTCACACCTACACCGGGGAGCTGTTTTTT,CSVGHTYTGELFF
NA,TRBV7-9,TRBJ2-6,NA,TGTGCCAGCAGCTTAATGGGGTCTGGGGCCAACGTCCTGACTTTC,CASSLMGSGANVLTF
TRBD2,TRBV5-1,TRBJ2-7,NA,TGCGCCAGCACCGCAGGCCCTAGCGGGACCCAGTCCTACGAGCAGTACTTC,CASTAGPSGTQSYEQYF
TRBD1,TRBV25-1,TRBJ1-4,NA,TGTGCCAGCAGTGAAACGGACAGGTTTAATGAAAAACTGTTTTTT,CASSETDRFNEKLFF
NA,TRBV5-1,TRBJ2-5,NA,TGCGCCAGCAGCTCGGGGGACACCACCCAGTACTTC,CASSSGDTTQYF
NA,TRBV7-3,TRBJ2-3,NA,TGTGCCAGCAGCTCCGGGACCACAGATACGCAGTATTTT,CASSSGTTDTQYF
TRBD1,TRBV19,TRBJ1-2,once,TGTGCCAGTAGTGTCGGGACAGGGGACAACTATGGCTACACCTTC,CASSVGTGDNYGYTF
TRBD1,TRBV7-2,TRBJ1-3,NA,TGTGCCAGCAGCTTCCGGACAGGGACAGGTGGAAACACCATATATTTT,CASSFRTGTGGNTIYF